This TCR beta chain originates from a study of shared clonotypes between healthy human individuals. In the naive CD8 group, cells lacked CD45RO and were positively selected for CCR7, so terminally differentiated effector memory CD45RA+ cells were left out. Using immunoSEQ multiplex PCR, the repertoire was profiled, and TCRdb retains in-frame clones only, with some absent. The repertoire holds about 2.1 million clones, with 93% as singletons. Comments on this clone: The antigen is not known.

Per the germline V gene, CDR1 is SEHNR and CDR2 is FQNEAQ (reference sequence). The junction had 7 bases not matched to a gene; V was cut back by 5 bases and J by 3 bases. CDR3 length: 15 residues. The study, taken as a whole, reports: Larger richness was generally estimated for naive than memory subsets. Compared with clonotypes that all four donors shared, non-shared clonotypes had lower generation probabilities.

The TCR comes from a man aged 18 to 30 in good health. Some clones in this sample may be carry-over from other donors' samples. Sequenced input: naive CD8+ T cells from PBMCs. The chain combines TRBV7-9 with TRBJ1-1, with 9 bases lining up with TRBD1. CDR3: CASSPRDREYTEAFF. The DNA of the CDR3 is TGTGCCAGCAGCCCCCGGGACAGGGAGTACACTGAAGCTTTCTTT.